One sample yielded the 25 T cell receptor beta chains listed below, sequenced in a study of shared clonotypes between healthy human individuals. TCRdb keeps only in-frame clones here, not all; method: immunoSEQ multiplex PCR. The sample has millions of clones, around nine tenths seen once. The material sequenced was naive CD4+ T cells sorted from blood. Noted subset: CD45RA+ positively selected. The source of these receptors is a man aged 18 to 35 in good health.

The chain links TRBV5-1 to TRBJ1-2, with TRBD1 matching 9 bases. This CDR3 comprises 12 residues. Germline V gene lookup returns CDR1 SGHRS and CDR2 YFSETQ. The V segment lost 4 bases and the J segment 10 bases; nucleotides outside the gene matches: 5. The CDR3 nucleotides are TGCGCCAGCAGCCCCGGACAGGGGAACTACACCTTC. This encodes CASSPGQGNYTF. Using reference TRBV5-1 and TRBJ1-2 for the parts outside the CDR3, the full variable domain is KAGVTQTPRYLIKTRGQQVTLSCSPISGHRSVSWYQQTPGQGLQFLFEYFSETQRNKGNFPGRFSGRQFSNSRSEMNVSTLELGDSALYLCASSPGQGNYTFGSGTRLTVV.

This sequence joins TRBV23-1 and TRBJ2-5; no reliable D call. TRBV23-1 is an open reading frame whose function is uncertain. The CDR3 totals 11 residues. The germline V and J ends were trimmed by 2 bases and 5 bases, with 3 bases remaining between them. For the CDR3, the DNA is TGCGCCAGCAGTCAAGGGGAGACCCAGTACTTC. Protein product: CASSQGETQYF.

This clone was recorded only once. The V call is TRBV5-1, the J call TRBJ2-2, with 9 nucleotides matching TRBD1. V shed 0 bases, J shed 3 bases, and the junction held 6 bases outside the gene matches. CDR3 size: 17 residues. CDR1 is SGHRS, CDR2 YFSETQ, per germline. CDR3 sequence (DNA): TGCGCCAGCAGCTTGGGACCGGGACAGGGAGACACCGGGGAGCTGTTTTTT. It yields the protein CASSLGPGQGDTGELFF. Using reference TRBV5-1 and TRBJ2-2 for the parts outside the CDR3, the full variable domain is KAGVTQTPRYLIKTRGQQVTLSCSPISGHRSVSWYQQTPGQGLQFLFEYFSETQRNKGNFPGRFSGRQFSNSRSEMNVSTLELGDSALYLCASSLGPGQGDTGELFFGEGSRLTVL.

The chain carries TRBV25-1 and TRBJ2-5; D perhaps matches TRBD2 (6 bases). Trimming cost V 4 bases and J 2 bases, with 11 bases left between them. Germline V gives CDR1 MGHDK, CDR2 SYGVNS. The CDR3 contains 14 residues. This CDR3 is CASSARDVQETQYF. The CDR3 DNA is TGTGCCAGCAGTGCGCGGGACGTACAAGAGACCCAGTACTTC.

The V call is TRBV7-9, the J call TRBJ2-5; D may be TRBD2 (6 bases). The CDR3 runs to 14 residues. V shed 0 bases and J shed 3 bases, with 8 bases lying between them. CDR1 is SEHNR, CDR2 FQNEAQ, per germline (reference sequence). CDR3 DNA sequence: TGTGCCAGCAGCTTAGCGGGGGGAAAAGAGACCCAGTACTTC. Translated: CASSLAGGKETQYF.

V gene TRBV27 combines with J gene TRBJ1-4, with TRBD1 as a possible D gene (6 bases). This CDR3 spans 17 amino acids. The germline V gene has CDR1 MNHEY and CDR2 SMNVEV (reference sequence). Trimming pared 6 bases from V and 5 bases from J, leaving 22 bases between. Here the CDR3 reads CASRPNKKRGTNEKLFF. CDR3 bases: TGTGCCAGCAGACCTAACAAAAAGAGGGGGACGAATGAAAAACTGTTTTTT.

The chain carries TRBV4-1 and TRBJ1-4; weak D call: TRBD1 (6 bases). Trimming removed 1 base at V and 8 bases at J, with 14 bases between. Germline V gene sequence: CDR1 MGHRA, CDR2 YSYEKL. This CDR3 is built from 15 residues. This CDR3 is CASSQGRGSGEKLFF. CDR3 DNA sequence: TGCGCCAGCAGCCAAGGAAGGGGGTCAGGGGAAAAACTGTTTTTT.

Concerning this clone: The sample contains more than one DNA sequence encoding this CDR3. The chain links TRBV20-1 to TRBJ1-1; D unclear. Germline lookup yields CDR1 DFQATT and CDR2 SNEGSKA (reference sequence). The CDR3 is 11 amino acids. V lost 0 bases and J lost 6, with 5 bases in between. The CDR3 loop reads CSARDPPEAFF. For the CDR3, the DNA is TGCAGTGCTAGAGATCCCCCTGAAGCTTTCTTT.

The rearrangement joins TRBV6-5 to TRBJ1-5; 7 bases match TRBD1. The CDR3 length is 13 residues. Germline V gives CDR1 MNHEY, CDR2 SVGAGI. The trim removed 5 bases at V and 7 bases at J, leaving 5 bases unmatched. The DNA of the CDR3 is TGTGCCAGCAGTCGGGACAGAACGCAGCCCCAGCATTTT. This codes for CASSRDRTQPQHF.

This clone showed up just once. The rearrangement links TRBV5-1 to TRBJ2-1; the D is unclear. Germline V lookup: CDR1 SGHRS, CDR2 YFSETQ. Trimming cost V 7 bases and J 5 bases, with 13 bases left between them. The CDR3 is 13 residues long. DNA for the CDR3: TGCGCCAGCGGGGTCCAGGTAAACAATGAGCAGTTCTTC. Translation gives CASGVQVNNEQFF.

The V call is TRBV4-1, the J call TRBJ2-6; no clear D. V was clipped by 0 bases and J by 4 bases, with 10 bases between them. The CDR3 spans 16 residues. Germline-derived CDR1 and CDR2 are MGHRA and YSYEKL. In DNA, the CDR3 is TGCGCCAGCAGCCAAGATTCTCAAAAGGGGGCCAACGTCCTGACTTTC. Translated, it gives CASSQDSQKGANVLTF.

This chain connects TRBV28 to TRBJ1-4, with D hard to call. CDR3 length: 14 amino acids. The V gene's germline CDR1 is MDHEN and CDR2 SYDVKM. Trimming took 6 bases from V and 0 from J, leaving 8 bases between them. CDR3 protein: CASSVPATNEKLFF. CDR3 bases: TGTGCCAGCAGCGTTCCGGCAACTAATGAAAAACTGTTTTTT.

This chain links TRBV11-3 with TRBJ2-2; D may match TRBD1 or TRBD2 (5 bases each). Germline CDR1 and CDR2: SGHNT and YENEEA. V shed 2 bases and J shed 5 bases, with 18 bases lying between them. There are 17 residues in the CDR3. The DNA for the CDR3 is TGTGCCAGCAGCTTATTCGGGGACCAGAAGGGTACCGGGGAGCTGTTTTTT. It is translated as CASSLFGDQKGTGELFF.

V is TRBV29-1 and J is TRBJ1-1; D possibly corresponds to TRBD1 (5 bases). Germline V lookup: CDR1 SQVTM, CDR2 ANQGSEA. The CDR3 runs 13 residues. V lost 6 bases and J lost 4, with 15 bases in between. The CDR3 DNA follows: TGCAGCGTGACCCAGGGAGGAGCCACTGAAGCTTTCTTT. Amino acid sequence: CSVTQGGATEAFF.

The chain couples TRBV11-3 to TRBJ2-3, with TRBD2 identical over 8 bases. Unmatched junction bases numbered 15, after V lost 4 bases and J lost 6 bases. From germline, CDR1 is SGHNT and CDR2 YENEEA. The CDR3 extends over 17 amino acids. The CDR3 loop is CASSYSGAGGPRDTQYF. The CDR3 DNA reads as TGTGCCAGCAGCTATTCGGGGGCGGGAGGTCCTAGGGATACGCAGTATTTT.

This rearrangement joins TRBV5-1 to TRBJ1-5, with D unresolved. V lost 0 bases, J lost 5 bases, and 12 bases lay in between. The CDR3 is made up of 15 amino acids. Germline values: CDR1 SGHRS, CDR2 YFSETQ. CDR3 nucleotide sequence: TGCGCCAGCAGCTTGGCCCCCGGGTTGGATCAGCCCCAGCATTTT. This translates into CASSLAPGLDQPQHF.

The V and J genes are TRBV5-3 and TRBJ2-3; 8 bases fit TRBD2. TRBV5-3 is assigned to the ORF class and has an uncertain function. This CDR3 comprises 19 residues. Trimming cost V 4 bases and J 0 bases; bases outside gene matches: 16. Written as DNA, the CDR3 is TGTGCCAGAAGCCCCCTCGGGGGGGACCGAAGAAAAAGCACAGATACGCAGTATTTT. Translating gives CARSPLGGDRRKSTDTQYF.

This chain uses TRBV18 with TRBJ2-5; tentative D call: TRBD2 (5 bases). The CDR3 length is 15 residues. Per germline, CDR1 KGHSH and CDR2 LQKENI. Trimming left V 3 bases short and J 1 base short, with 12 bases between. CDR3 coding DNA: TGTGCCAGCTCACCGTCGGGGATCGGCCAAGAGACCCAGTACTTC. Translated: CASSPSGIGQETQYF.

Worth noting for this clone: The same CDR3 arises from other DNA sequences in this sample as well. V usage is TRBV18 and J usage is TRBJ2-3, with D unclear. CDR1 and CDR2 (germline): KGHSH, LQKENI. The ends were cut back, 3 bases at V and 4 bases at J, with 8 bases in the middle. The CDR3 covers 13 residues. This CDR3 reads CASSPLGADTQYF. CDR3 coding DNA: TGTGCCAGCTCACCCCTCGGCGCAGATACGCAGTATTTT. Based on the CDR3 plus reference TRBV18 and TRBJ2-3, the full variable domain is NAGVMQNPRHLVRRRGQEARLRCSPMKGHSHVYWYRQLPEEGLKFMVYLQKENIIDESGMPKERFSAEFPKEGPSILRIQQVVRGDSAAYFCASSPLGADTQYFGPGTRLTVL.

V and J are TRBV5-5 and TRBJ2-2; D is unclear. The CDR3 is 16 amino acids. Germline V gene data show CDR1 as SGHKS and CDR2 as YYEKEE (reference sequence). V was shortened by 0 bases and J by 4 bases, with 13 bases between the two germline ends. CDR3 sequence (DNA): TGTGCCAGCAGCTTGGCCTCACCTCGGACCACCGGGGAGCTGTTTTTT. Protein: CASSLASPRTTGELFF.

The rearrangement uses TRBV7-9 and TRBJ1-1; the match to TRBD1 covers 7 bases. J gave up 10 bases and V 2 bases, and 7 bases lay outside the gene matches. The CDR3 is 13 residues long. Germline V gives CDR1 SEHNR, CDR2 FQNEAQ (reference sequence). The CDR3 loop is CASSLTTGVSAFF. The CDR3 nucleotides read TGTGCCAGCAGCTTAACTACAGGGGTCTCAGCTTTCTTT.

V usage is TRBV4-1 and J usage is TRBJ2-3, with 7 nucleotides matching TRBD1. J lost 0 bases, V lost 2 bases, and 2 bases had no gene match. The CDR3 totals 15 residues. CDR1 and CDR2 from the germline V gene are MGHRA and YSYEKL. CDR3 sequence (DNA): TGCGCCAGCAGCCAATACAGGGGCAGCACAGATACGCAGTATTTT. It specifies CASSQYRGSTDTQYF.

CDR3 bases: TGTGCCAGCAGGGCCACGGGGAGGGGATTTTCACCCCTCCACTTT. Translating gives CASRATGRGFSPLHF. The chain uses TRBV27 and TRBJ1-6; weak D call: TRBD1 (5 bases). Germline V gene sequence: CDR1 MNHEY, CDR2 SMNVEV (reference sequence). This CDR3 comprises 15 residues. Trimming took 6 bases from V and 9 from J, leaving 18 bases between them.

This chain links TRBV4-3 with TRBJ2-1; perhaps TRBD2 as D (5 bases). There are 16 residues in the CDR3. Germline CDR1 LGHNA, CDR2 YSLEER. The ends were cut back, 3 bases at V and 1 base at J, with 13 bases in the middle. In DNA, the CDR3 is TGCGCCAGCAGCCAGGAGACTACCCCTTCCTACAATGAGCAGTTCTTC. This translates into CASSQETTPSYNEQFF.

V gene TRBV11-3 combines with J gene TRBJ1-1; 8 bases align to TRBD1. The CDR3 loop spans 12 amino acids. Germline trimming cut 4 bases from V and 8 bases from J; bases unmatched to any gene: 3. Germline CDR1 and CDR2: SGHNT and YENEEA. The chain's CDR3 is CASSSGQGEAFF. In nucleotides, the CDR3 is TGTGCCAGCAGCTCAGGACAGGGAGAAGCTTTCTTT.